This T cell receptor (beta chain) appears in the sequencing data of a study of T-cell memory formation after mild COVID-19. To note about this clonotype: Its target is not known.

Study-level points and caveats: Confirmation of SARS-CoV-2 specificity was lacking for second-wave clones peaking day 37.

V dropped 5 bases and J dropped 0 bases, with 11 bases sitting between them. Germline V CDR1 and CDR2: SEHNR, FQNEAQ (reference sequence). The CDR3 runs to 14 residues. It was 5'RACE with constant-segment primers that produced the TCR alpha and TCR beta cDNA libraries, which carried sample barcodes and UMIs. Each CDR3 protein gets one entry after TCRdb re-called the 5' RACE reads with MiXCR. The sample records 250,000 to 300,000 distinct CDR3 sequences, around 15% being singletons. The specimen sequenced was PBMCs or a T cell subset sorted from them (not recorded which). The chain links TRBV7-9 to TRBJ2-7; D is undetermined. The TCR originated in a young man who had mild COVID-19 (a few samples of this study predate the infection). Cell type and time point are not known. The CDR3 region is CASSPQLSSYEQYF. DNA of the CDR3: TGTGCCAGCAGCCCCCAGCTTAGCTCCTACGAGCAGTACTTC.